This passage covers 18 T cell receptor beta chains from one sample sequenced in a study of cytomegalovirus exposure and HLA in healthy donors. 13 Jbeta primers and 60 Vbeta primers were used for the PCR. Sequencing used immunoSEQ multiplex PCR; TCRdb keeps in-frame clones, though not all of them. The sample contains roughly 100,000 clones, approximately 72% of which appear only once. The sample was PBMCs. These receptor sequences come from a man aged 30 to 39 in good health and CMV-seronegative.

The chain joins TRBV4-3 to TRBJ1-3; D remains ambiguous. The germline gives CDR1 LGHNA, CDR2 YSLEER. V gave up 0 bases and J gave up 0 bases, with 12 bases separating them. This CDR3 has 17 amino acids. For the CDR3, the DNA is TGCGCCAGCAGCCAAGATTGGGCAGTCCACTCTGGAAACACCATATATTTT. As protein: CASSQDWAVHSGNTIYF.

This rearrangement joins TRBV6-1 to TRBJ2-7; 11 bases are a match to TRBD1. Germline CDR1 and CDR2: MNHNS and SASEGT. V was pared by 2 bases and J by 2 bases, with 8 bases of the junction left unmatched. The CDR3 totals 17 residues. CDR3 sequence (DNA): TGTGCCAGCAGTGAACCGGGACAGGGGGTTTCCCCCTACGAGCAGTACTTC. This gives the protein CASSEPGQGVSPYEQYF.

The sample holds a few counts of this clone. This chain uses TRBV4-3 with TRBJ1-4, with 7 positions matching TRBD1. The CDR3 is 16 amino acids. Germline V gives CDR1 LGHNA, CDR2 YSLEER. V shed 3 bases and J 7 bases; nucleotides not matched to a gene: 11. The CDR3 protein is CASSQGSGTEGEKLFF. The CDR3 region has the DNA TGCGCCAGCAGCCAGGGATCCGGGACAGAGGGTGAAAAACTGTTTTTT.

V and J are TRBV14 and TRBJ1-1; possibly TRBD1 for D (6 bases). CDR1 is SGHDN, CDR2 FVKESK, per germline. The V end lost 3 bases, the J end lost 5 bases, and 19 bases lay between the germline ends. The CDR3 runs 16 residues. CDR3 DNA: TGTGCCAGCAGCCAGACGGGGGGCAGGGAGAGGACTGAAGCTTTCTTT. Translated, it gives CASSQTGGRERTEAFF.

The CDR3 here is CASSQDLGQGEAFF. The CDR3 bases are TGCGCCAGCAGCCAAGATCTCGGACAGGGTGAAGCTTTCTTT. The chain is built from TRBV4-1 and TRBJ1-1, with TRBD1 matching over 8 bases. This CDR3 has 14 amino acids. Losses at the gene ends were 0 bases for V and 7 bases for J; bases not matched to a gene: 4. Per germline, CDR1 MGHRA and CDR2 YSYEKL.

J is TRBJ2-7 and V is TRBV6-5; D is unclear. Germline lookup yields CDR1 MNHEY and CDR2 SVGAGI. V was cut by 4 bases and J by 3 bases, with 13 bases left in between. This CDR3 contains 14 residues. For the CDR3, the DNA is TGTGCCAGCAGTTCAGACCAGGATAGCTACGAGCAGTACTTC. This encodes CASSSDQDSYEQYF.

The V gene is TRBV19, the J gene TRBJ2-5; 11 bases line up with TRBD2. This CDR3 contains 18 residues. CDR1 is LNHDA and CDR2 is SQIVND in the germline V gene (reference sequence). The V gene end was trimmed by 0 bases and the J gene end by 4 bases; junction bases not matched to a gene: 10. This CDR3 reads CASSIDRASGGQGETQYF. As DNA, the CDR3 is TGTGCCAGTAGTATAGATCGGGCTAGCGGGGGGCAGGGAGAGACCCAGTACTTC. Full variable domain (outside the CDR3, taken from reference TRBV19 and TRBJ2-5): DGGITQSPKYLFRKEGQNVTLSCEQNLNHDAMYWYRQDPGQGLRLIYYSQIVNDFQKGDIAEGYSVSREKKESFPLTVTSAQKNPTAFYLCASSIDRASGGQGETQYFGPGTRLLVL.

The chain employs TRBV9 and TRBJ2-5, with 9 nucleotides matching TRBD1. The CDR3 is made up of 15 amino acids. CDR1 and CDR2 (germline): SGDLS, YYNGEE. V shed 6 bases, J shed 2 bases, and the junction held 8 bases outside the gene matches. This CDR3 reads CASNSPGQGQETQYF. The CDR3 coding sequence is TGTGCCAGCAACTCACCGGGACAGGGACAAGAGACCCAGTACTTC.

This clone was found once. The gene calls are TRBV5-6 and TRBJ2-7; D not certain. This CDR3 has 13 residues. Germline V lookup: CDR1 SGHDT, CDR2 YYEEEE. V lost 4 bases and J lost 1, with 9 bases in between. CDR3 DNA sequence: TGTGCCAGCAGCGGCGAGGTGTCCTACGAGCAGTACTTC. Amino acids: CASSGEVSYEQYF.

The chain carries TRBV5-1 and TRBJ2-3; 8 bases line up with TRBD2. Germline values: CDR1 SGHRS, CDR2 YFSETQ. Trimming at V came to 2 bases and at J to 2 bases, leaving 1 base not matched to a gene. This CDR3 is built from 14 residues. CDR3 amino acids: CASSLAGDTDTQYF. Written as DNA, the CDR3 is TGCGCCAGCAGCTTAGCGGGGGACACAGATACGCAGTATTTT.

V usage is TRBV5-1 and J usage is TRBJ1-3; TRBD1 agrees at 11 bases. Germline values: CDR1 SGHRS, CDR2 YFSETQ. This CDR3 is 16 amino acids long. The V gene end was trimmed by 4 bases and the J gene end by 2 bases; junction bases not matched to a gene: 5. The CDR3 is CASSVGQGATGNTIYF. CDR3 nucleotide sequence: TGCGCCAGCAGCGTCGGACAGGGGGCGACTGGAAACACCATATATTTT.

This clone has a single count. In DNA form, the CDR3 reads TGTGCCAGCAGCGTGCTAGCGGGAGGATACGAGCAGTACTTC. Residues: CASSVLAGGYEQYF. This chain links TRBV7-8 with TRBJ2-7; 11 positions match TRBD2. V lost 5 bases and J lost 4; bases outside the gene matches: 4. Germline V CDR1 and CDR2: SGHVS, FQNEAQ. The length of the CDR3 is 14 residues.

The chain carries TRBV18 and TRBJ1-1, with TRBD1 as a possible D gene (6 bases). V lost 5 bases and J lost 0, with 19 bases in between. The CDR3 runs to 17 residues. Per the germline V gene, CDR1 is KGHSH and CDR2 is LQKENI. The CDR3 region has the DNA TGTGCCAGCTCATCGAGAACGGGGGGGGCAATGAACACTGAAGCTTTCTTT. It yields the protein CASSSRTGGAMNTEAFF.

The chain is built from TRBV4-1 and TRBJ2-5, with TRBD2 matching 9 bases. There are 16 residues in the CDR3. The germline V gene encodes CDR1 MGHRA and CDR2 YSYEKL. V shed 1 base, J shed 5 bases, and the junction held 8 bases outside the gene matches. CDR3 sequence reads: CASSQAPRGGGETQYF. CDR3 coding DNA: TGCGCCAGCAGCCAAGCCCCGCGGGGGGGAGGGGAGACCCAGTACTTC.

This chain links TRBV7-8 with TRBJ2-5, with a possible D match to TRBD1 (6 bases). The CDR3 totals 13 residues. Trimming removed 7 bases at V and 2 bases at J, with 11 bases between. In germline, CDR1 is SGHVS, CDR2 FQNEAQ. CDR3 residues: CASKRTVQETQYF. CDR3 DNA sequence: TGTGCCAGCAAGAGGACAGTACAAGAGACCCAGTACTTC.

This clone is a singleton in its sample. CDR3 sequence: CASSSRGSGANVLTF. CDR3 nucleotide sequence: TGTGCCAGTTCCAGTAGGGGCTCTGGGGCCAACGTCCTGACTTTC. This sequence joins TRBV25-1 and TRBJ2-6; tentatively, D is TRBD1 (5 bases). The CDR3 spans 15 residues. The germline V gene has CDR1 MGHDK and CDR2 SYGVNS. Trimming shortened V by 9 bases and J by 0 bases, and 12 bases separated the two germline ends.

This clone was observed once. This chain links TRBV5-4 with TRBJ1-4; 7 nucleotides agree with TRBD1. The V gene end was trimmed by 3 bases and the J gene end by 10 bases; junction bases not matched to a gene: 12. The CDR3 is 15 amino acids. Germline V CDR1 and CDR2: SGHNT, YYREEE (reference sequence). Here the CDR3 DNA reads TGTGCCAGCAGCTCCGGGACAGACGCTTCAGGAAAACTGTTTTTT. Its protein product is CASSSGTDASGKLFF.

The CDR3 nucleotides are TGTGCCAGCAGGCAGACAGGGTTGTTGGATTCACCCCTCCACTTT. The encoded protein is CASRQTGLLDSPLHF. The V gene is TRBV2, the J gene TRBJ1-6, with 7 bases lining up with TRBD1. Germline CDR1 is SNHLY and CDR2 is FYNNEI. This CDR3 is built from 15 residues. Trimming cost V 6 bases and J 8 bases; bases outside gene matches: 10.